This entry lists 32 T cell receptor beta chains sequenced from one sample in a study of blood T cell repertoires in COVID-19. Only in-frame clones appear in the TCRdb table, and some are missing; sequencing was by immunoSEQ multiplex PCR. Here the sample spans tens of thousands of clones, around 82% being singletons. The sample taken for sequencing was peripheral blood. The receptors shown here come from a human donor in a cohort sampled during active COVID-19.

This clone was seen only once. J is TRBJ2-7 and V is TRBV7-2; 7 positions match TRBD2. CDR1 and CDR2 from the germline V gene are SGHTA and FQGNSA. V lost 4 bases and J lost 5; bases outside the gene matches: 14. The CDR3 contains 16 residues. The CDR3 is CASSSPLRGSLDEQYF. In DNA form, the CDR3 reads TGTGCCAGCAGCTCCCCGTTGCGGGGGTCCCTCGACGAGCAGTACTTC.

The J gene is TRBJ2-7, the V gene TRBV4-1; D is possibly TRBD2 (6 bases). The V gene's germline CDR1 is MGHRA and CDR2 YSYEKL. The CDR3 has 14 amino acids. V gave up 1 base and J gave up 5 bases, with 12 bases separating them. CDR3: CASSQGGGDDEQYF. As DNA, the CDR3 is TGCGCCAGCAGCCAAGGCGGAGGGGATGACGAGCAGTACTTC.

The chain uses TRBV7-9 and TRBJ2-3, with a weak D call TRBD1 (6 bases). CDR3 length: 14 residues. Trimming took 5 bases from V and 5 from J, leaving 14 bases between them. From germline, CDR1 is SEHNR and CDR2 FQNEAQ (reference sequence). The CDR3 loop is CASSGGSLVDTQYF. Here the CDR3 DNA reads TGTGCCAGCAGCGGGGGCAGCTTGGTAGATACGCAGTATTTT. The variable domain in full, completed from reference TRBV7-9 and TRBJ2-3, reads DTGVSQNPRHKITKRGQNVTFRCDPISEHNRLYWYRQTLGQGPEFLTYFQNEAQLEKSRLLSDRFSAERPKGSFSTLEIQRTEQGDSAMYLCASSGGSLVDTQYFGPGTRLTVL.

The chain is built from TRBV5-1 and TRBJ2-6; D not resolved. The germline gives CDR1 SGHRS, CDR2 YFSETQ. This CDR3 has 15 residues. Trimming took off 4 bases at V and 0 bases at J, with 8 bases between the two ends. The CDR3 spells CASSLYFSGANVLTF. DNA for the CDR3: TGCGCCAGCAGCCTCTATTTCTCTGGGGCCAACGTCCTGACTTTC.

The CDR3 coding sequence is TGCGCCAGCAGCTTGGGAGTGGTAGGGGCGTTCCGGAATAACTATGGCTACACCTTC. Residues: CASSLGVVGAFRNNYGYTF. The chain has TRBV5-1 and TRBJ1-2, with D perhaps matching TRBD1 (5 bases). Per the germline V gene, CDR1 is SGHRS and CDR2 is YFSETQ. V lost 0 bases to trimming and J lost 1 base, with 22 bases between them. The CDR3 contains 19 residues.

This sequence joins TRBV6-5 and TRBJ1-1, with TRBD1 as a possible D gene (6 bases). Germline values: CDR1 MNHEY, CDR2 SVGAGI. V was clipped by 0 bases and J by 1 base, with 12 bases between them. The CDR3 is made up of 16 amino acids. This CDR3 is CASSYSQGLGNTEAFF. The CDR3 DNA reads TGTGCCAGCAGTTACTCCCAGGGGCTTGGGAACACTGAAGCTTTCTTT.

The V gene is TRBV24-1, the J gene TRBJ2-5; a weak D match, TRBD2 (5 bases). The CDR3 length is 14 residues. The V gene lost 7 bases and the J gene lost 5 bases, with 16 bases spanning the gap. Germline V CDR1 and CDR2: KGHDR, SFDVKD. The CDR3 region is CATSTGYSVETQYF. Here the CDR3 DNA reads TGTGCCACCAGCACGGGGTATAGCGTGGAGACCCAGTACTTC.

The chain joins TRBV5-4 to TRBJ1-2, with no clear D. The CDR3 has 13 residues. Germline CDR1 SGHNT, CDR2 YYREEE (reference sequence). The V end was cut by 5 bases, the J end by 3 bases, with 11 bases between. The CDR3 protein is CASSHAGYYGYTF. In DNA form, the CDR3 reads TGTGCCAGCAGTCACGCGGGGTACTATGGCTACACCTTC.

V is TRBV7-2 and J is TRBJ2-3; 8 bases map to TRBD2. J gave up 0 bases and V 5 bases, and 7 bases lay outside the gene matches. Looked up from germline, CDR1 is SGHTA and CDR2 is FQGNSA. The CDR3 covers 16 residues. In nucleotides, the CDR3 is TGTGCCAGCAGCCCCCGGGGGGGCCGCAGCACAGATACGCAGTATTTT. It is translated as CASSPRGGRSTDTQYF.

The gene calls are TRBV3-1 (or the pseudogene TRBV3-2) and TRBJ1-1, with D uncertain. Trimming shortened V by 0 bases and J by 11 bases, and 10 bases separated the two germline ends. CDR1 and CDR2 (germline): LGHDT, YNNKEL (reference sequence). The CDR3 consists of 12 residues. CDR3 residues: CASSQEYQRAFF. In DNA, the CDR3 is TGTGCCAGCAGCCAAGAGTATCAGAGGGCTTTCTTT.

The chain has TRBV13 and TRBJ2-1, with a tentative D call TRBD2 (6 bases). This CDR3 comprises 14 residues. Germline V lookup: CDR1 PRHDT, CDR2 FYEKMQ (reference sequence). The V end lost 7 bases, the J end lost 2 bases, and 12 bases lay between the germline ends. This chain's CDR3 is CASTEEGTYNEQFF. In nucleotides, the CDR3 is TGTGCCAGCACGGAGGAGGGGACCTACAATGAGCAGTTCTTC.

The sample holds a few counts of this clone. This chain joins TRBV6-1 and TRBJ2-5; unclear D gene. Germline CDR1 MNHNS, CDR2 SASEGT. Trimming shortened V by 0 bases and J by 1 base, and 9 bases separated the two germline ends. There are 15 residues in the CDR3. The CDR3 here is CASSEALSSQETQYF. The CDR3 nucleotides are TGTGCCAGCAGTGAAGCGCTTAGTAGCCAAGAGACCCAGTACTTC.

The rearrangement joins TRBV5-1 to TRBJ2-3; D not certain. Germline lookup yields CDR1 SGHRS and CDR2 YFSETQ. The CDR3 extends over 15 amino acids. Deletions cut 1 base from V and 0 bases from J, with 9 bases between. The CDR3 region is CASSLRQASTDTQYF. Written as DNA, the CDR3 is TGCGCCAGCAGCTTGAGGCAGGCGAGCACAGATACGCAGTATTTT.

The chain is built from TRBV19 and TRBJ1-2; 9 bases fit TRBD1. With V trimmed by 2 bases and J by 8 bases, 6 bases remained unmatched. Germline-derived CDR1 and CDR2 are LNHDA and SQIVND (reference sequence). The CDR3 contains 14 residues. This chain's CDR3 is CASSILDRGSGYTF. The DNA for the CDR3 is TGTGCCAGTAGTATATTGGACAGGGGTTCCGGCTACACCTTC.

CDR3 coding DNA: TGTGCCAGCAGCCAAGATATTAGGGGGAACACTGAAGCTTTCTTT. Amino acid sequence: CASSQDIRGNTEAFF. The chain joins TRBV3-1 (or the pseudogene TRBV3-2) to TRBJ1-1, with D possibly being TRBD1 (5 bases). Germline V lookup: CDR1 LGHDT, CDR2 YNNKEL (reference sequence). The CDR3 length is 15 residues. Trimming took off 0 bases at V and 1 base at J, with 9 bases between the two ends.

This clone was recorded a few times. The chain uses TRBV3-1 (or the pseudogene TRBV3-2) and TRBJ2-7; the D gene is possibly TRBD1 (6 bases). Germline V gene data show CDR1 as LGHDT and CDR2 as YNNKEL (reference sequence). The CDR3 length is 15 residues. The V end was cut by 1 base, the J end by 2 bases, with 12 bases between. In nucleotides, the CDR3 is TGTGCCAGCAGCCAAGTTGAACAGGGCACCTACGAGCAGTACTTC. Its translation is CASSQVEQGTYEQYF.

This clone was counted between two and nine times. The chain's CDR3 is CASSLAAGSNQPQHF. Written as DNA, the CDR3 is TGTGCCAGCAGCTTAGCTGCAGGGAGCAATCAGCCCCAGCATTTT. This rearrangement joins TRBV11-2 to TRBJ1-5; tentatively, D is TRBD1 (5 bases). Trimming stripped 1 base from V and 1 base from J, with 8 bases between. From germline, CDR1 is SGHAT and CDR2 FQNNGV. This CDR3 comprises 15 residues.

The CDR3 DNA is TGTGCCAGCAGTTTATCGGAGGGTAGAGGCACTGAAGCTTTCTTT. As protein: CASSLSEGRGTEAFF. V usage is TRBV27 and J usage is TRBJ1-1; D is uncertain. V was clipped by 0 bases and J by 4 bases, with 12 bases between them. Germline V gene data show CDR1 as MNHEY and CDR2 as SMNVEV (reference sequence). The CDR3 contains 15 residues.

The CDR3 nucleotides are TGTGCCAGCAGTTATTTGGCTAGCTCCTACGAGCAGTACTTC. Translating it yields CASSYLASSYEQYF. This chain joins TRBV6-2 or TRBV6-3 and TRBJ2-7; D gene uncertain. CDR3 length equals 14 residues. Germline lookup yields CDR1 MNHEY and CDR2 SVGEGT. V was trimmed by 3 bases and J by 0 bases, leaving 9 bases between them.

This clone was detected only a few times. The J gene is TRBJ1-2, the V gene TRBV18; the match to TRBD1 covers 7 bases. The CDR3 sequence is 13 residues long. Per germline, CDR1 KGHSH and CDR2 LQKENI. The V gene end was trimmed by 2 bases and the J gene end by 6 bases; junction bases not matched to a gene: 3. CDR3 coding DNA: TGTGCCAGCTCACCAGACAGGGTTGATGGCTACACCTTC. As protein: CASSPDRVDGYTF.

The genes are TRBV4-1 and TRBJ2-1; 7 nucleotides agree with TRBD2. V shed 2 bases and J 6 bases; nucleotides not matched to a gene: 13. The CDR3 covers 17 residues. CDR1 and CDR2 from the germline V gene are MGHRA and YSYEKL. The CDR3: CASSQPGGFESANEQFF. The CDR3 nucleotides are TGCGCCAGCAGCCAACCCGGGGGGTTTGAGTCGGCCAATGAGCAGTTCTTC.

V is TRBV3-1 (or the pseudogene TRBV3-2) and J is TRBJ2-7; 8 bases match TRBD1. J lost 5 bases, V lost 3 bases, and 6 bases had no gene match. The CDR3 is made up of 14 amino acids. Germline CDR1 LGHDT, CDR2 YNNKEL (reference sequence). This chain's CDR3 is CASSHGQGAHEQYF. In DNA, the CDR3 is TGTGCCAGCAGCCACGGGCAGGGGGCCCACGAGCAGTACTTC.

The CDR3 region has the DNA TGCGCCAGCAGCCAAGGTGTCGGCGAGCAGTACTTC. It translates to CASSQGVGEQYF. The rearrangement uses TRBV4-3 and TRBJ2-7; D is unresolved. CDR1 and CDR2 (germline): LGHNA, YSLEER. Trimming left V 1 base short and J 6 bases short, with 7 bases between. The CDR3 length is 12 residues.

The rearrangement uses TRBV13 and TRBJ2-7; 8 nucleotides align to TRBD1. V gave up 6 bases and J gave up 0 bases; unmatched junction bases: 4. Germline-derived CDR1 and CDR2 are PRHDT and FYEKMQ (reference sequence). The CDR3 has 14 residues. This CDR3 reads CASRIQGVSYEQYF. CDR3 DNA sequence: TGTGCCAGCAGGATACAGGGGGTCTCCTACGAGCAGTACTTC.

The CDR3 bases are TGTGCCAGCAGCTTAGGGGACAGGGTACAAGAGACCCAGTACTTC. Encoded protein: CASSLGDRVQETQYF. The chain recombines TRBV7-9 with TRBJ2-5; 9 bases are a match to TRBD1. The CDR3 covers 15 residues. After removal of 1 base from V and 2 bases from J, the junction contained 2 bases not matched to a gene. CDR1 SEHNR and CDR2 FQNEAQ come from the germline V gene (reference sequence).

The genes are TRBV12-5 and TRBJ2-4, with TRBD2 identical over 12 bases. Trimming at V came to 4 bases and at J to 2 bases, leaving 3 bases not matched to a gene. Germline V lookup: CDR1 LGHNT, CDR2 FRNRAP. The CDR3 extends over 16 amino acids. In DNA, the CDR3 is TGTGCTAGTGGTTCTAGCGGGGGGGCTTCCAAAAACATTCAGTACTTC. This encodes CASGSSGGASKNIQYF.

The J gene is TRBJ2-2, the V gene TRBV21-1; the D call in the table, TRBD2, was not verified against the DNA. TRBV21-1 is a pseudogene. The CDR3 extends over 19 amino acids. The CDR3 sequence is CASSKVQRGAIPNTGELFF. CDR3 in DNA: TGTGCCAGCAGCAAAGTTCAGCGGGGGGCCATCCCGAACACCGGGGAGCTGTTTTTT.

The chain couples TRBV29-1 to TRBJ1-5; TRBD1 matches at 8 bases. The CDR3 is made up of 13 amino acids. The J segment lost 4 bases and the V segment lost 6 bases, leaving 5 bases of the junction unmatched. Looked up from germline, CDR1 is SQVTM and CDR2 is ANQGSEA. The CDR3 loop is CSVRQGQNQPQHF. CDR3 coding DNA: TGCAGCGTCCGACAGGGGCAGAATCAGCCCCAGCATTTT.

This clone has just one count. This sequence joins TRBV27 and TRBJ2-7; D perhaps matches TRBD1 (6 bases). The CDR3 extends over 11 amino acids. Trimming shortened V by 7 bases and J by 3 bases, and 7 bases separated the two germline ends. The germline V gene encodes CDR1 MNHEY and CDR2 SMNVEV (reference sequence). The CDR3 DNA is TGTGCCAGCAAGGACAGCTACGAGCAGTACTTC. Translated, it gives CASKDSYEQYF.

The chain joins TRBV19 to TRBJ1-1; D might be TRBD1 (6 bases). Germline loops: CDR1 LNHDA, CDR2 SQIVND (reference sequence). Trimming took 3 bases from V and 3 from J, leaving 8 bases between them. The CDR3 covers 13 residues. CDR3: CASSMYRDTEAFF. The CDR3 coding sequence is TGTGCCAGTAGTATGTACAGGGACACTGAAGCTTTCTTT.

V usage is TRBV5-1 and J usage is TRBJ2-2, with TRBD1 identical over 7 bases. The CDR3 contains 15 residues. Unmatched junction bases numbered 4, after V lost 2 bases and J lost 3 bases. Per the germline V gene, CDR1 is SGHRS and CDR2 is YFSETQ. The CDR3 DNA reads TGCGCCAGCAGCTTACGACAGGGAGACACCGGGGAGCTGTTTTTT. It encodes CASSLRQGDTGELFF.

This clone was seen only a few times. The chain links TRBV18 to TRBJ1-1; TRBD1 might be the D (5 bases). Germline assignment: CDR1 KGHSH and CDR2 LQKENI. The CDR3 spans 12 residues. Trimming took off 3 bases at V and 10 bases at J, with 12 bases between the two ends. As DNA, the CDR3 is TGTGCCAGCTCACCTTCGCCCGGGGGAGCTTTCTTT. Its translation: CASSPSPGGAFF. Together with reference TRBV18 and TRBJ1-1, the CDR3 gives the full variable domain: NAGVMQNPRHLVRRRGQEARLRCSPMKGHSHVYWYRQLPEEGLKFMVYLQKENIIDESGMPKERFSAEFPKEGPSILRIQQVVRGDSAAYFCASSPSPGGAFFGQGTRLTVV.